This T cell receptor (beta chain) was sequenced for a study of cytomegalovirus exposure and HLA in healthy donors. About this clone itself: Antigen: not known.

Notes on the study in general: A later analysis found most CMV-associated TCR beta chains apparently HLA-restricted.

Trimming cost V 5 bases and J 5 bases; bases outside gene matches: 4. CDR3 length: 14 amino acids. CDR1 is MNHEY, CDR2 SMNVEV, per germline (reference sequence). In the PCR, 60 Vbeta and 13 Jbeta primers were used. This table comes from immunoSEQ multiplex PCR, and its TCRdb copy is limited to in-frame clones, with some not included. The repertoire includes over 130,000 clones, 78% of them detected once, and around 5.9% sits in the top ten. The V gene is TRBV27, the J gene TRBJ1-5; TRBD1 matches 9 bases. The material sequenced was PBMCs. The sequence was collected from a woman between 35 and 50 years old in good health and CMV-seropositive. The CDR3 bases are TGTGCCAGCAGTGGGGGACAGGGATATCAGCCCCAGCATTTT. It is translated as CASSGGQGYQPQHF.